This TCR beta chain was observed in a study of blood T cell repertoires in COVID-19. Looking at the study overall: Sources were T cells, B-cell-depleted T cells, or PBMCs; the material itself was cDNA or gDNA.

The assay was immunoSEQ multiplex PCR, and TCRdb's table has in-frame clones only and misses some. The table includes under 250,000 clones, 88% detected once. V dropped 9 bases and J dropped 4; count of bases not matched to a gene: 5. The CDR3 contains 13 residues. Germline assignment: CDR1 KGHDR and CDR2 SFDVKD. This sequence joins TRBV24-1 and TRBJ2-3, with 8 bases matching TRBD1. The sequenced sample was PBMCs or T cells enriched from blood (not recorded which). This sequence originates from a woman between 40 and 55 years old who had been exposed to COVID-19. The CDR3 DNA reads as TGTGCCACCCAGACAGGGGCGGCAGATACGCAGTATTTT. Protein sequence: CATQTGAADTQYF.